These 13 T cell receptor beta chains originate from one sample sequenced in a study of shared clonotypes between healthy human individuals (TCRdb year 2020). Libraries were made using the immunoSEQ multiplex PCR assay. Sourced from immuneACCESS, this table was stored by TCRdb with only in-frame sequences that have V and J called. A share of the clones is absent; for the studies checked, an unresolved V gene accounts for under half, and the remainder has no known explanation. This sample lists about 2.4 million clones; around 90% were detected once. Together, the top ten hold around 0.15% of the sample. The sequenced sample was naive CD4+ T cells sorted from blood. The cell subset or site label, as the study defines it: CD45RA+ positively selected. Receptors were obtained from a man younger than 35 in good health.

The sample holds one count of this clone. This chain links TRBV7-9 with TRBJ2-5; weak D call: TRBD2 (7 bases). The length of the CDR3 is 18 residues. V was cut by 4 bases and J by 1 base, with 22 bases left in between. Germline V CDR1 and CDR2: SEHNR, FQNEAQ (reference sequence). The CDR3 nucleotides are TGTGCCAGCAGCTCAACCCGGGGGCGGGAGTTCCTCCAAGAGACCCAGTACTTC. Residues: CASSSTRGREFLQETQYF.

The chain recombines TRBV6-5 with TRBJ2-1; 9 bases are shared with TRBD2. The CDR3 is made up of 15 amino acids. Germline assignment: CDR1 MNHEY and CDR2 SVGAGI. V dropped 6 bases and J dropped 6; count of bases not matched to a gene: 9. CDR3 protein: CASSSVAGVSNEQFF. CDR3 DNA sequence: TGTGCCAGCAGCTCCGTAGCGGGAGTTTCCAATGAGCAGTTCTTC.

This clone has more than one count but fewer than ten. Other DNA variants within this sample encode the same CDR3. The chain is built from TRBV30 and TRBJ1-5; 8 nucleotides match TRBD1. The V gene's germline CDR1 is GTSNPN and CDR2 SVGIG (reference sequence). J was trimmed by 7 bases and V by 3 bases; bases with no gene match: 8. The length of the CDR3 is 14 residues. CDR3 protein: CAWSPGQGGQPQHF. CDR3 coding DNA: TGTGCCTGGAGCCCCGGACAGGGAGGACAGCCCCAGCATTTT.

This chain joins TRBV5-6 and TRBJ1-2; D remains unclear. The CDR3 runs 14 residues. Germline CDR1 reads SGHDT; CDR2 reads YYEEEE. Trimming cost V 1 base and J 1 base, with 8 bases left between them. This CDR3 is CASSLNGINYGYTF. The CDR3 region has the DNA TGTGCCAGCAGCTTGAATGGGATTAACTATGGCTACACCTTC.

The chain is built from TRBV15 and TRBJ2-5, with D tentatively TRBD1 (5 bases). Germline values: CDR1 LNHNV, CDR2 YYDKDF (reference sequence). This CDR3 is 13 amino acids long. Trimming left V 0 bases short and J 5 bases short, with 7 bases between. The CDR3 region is CATSRDYRETQYF. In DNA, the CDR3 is TGTGCCACCAGCAGAGATTACAGGGAGACCCAGTACTTC.

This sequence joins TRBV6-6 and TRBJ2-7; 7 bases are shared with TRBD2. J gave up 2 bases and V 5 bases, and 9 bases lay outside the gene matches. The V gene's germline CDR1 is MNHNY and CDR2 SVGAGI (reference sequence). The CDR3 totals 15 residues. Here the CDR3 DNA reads TGTGCCAGCAGTATTCGGGGGGAAGCCCCCTACGAGCAGTACTTC. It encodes CASSIRGEAPYEQYF.

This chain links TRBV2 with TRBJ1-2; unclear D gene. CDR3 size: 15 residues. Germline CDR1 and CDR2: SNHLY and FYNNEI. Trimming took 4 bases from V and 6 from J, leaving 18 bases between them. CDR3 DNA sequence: TGTGCCAGCAGTGGTCCTGGCCCCGTCACGGATGGCTACACCTTC. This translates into CASSGPGPVTDGYTF.

CDR3: CASSLDPSSYNSPLHF. The CDR3, as DNA: TGTGCCAGCAGTTTGGACCCCAGCTCCTATAATTCACCCCTCCACTTT. J is TRBJ1-6 and V is TRBV28, with D unresolved. The V gene's germline CDR1 is MDHEN and CDR2 SYDVKM. V was cut by 3 bases and J by 0 bases, with 9 bases left in between. There are 16 residues in the CDR3.

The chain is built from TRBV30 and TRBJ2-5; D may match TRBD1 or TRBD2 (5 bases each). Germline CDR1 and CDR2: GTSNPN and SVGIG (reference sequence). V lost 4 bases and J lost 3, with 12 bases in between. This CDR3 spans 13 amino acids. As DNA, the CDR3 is TGTGCCTGGACCTGGGACGTTAAAGAGACCCAGTACTTC. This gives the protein CAWTWDVKETQYF.

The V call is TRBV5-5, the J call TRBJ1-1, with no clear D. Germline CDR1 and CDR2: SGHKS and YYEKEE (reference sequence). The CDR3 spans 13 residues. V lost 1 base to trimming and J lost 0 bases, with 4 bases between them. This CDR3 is CASSLSVNTEAFF. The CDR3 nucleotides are TGTGCCAGCAGCTTGTCCGTGAACACTGAAGCTTTCTTT. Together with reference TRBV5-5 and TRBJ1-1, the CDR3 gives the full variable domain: DAGVTQSPTHLIKTRGQQVTLRCSPISGHKSVSWYQQVLGQGPQFIFQYYEKEERGRGNFPDRFSARQFPNYSSELNVNALLLGDSALYLCASSLSVNTEAFFGQGTRLTVV.

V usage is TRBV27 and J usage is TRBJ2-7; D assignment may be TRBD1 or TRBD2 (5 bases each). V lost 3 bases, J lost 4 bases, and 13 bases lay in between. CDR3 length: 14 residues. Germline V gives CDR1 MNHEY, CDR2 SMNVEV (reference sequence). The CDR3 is CASSLGPVHYEQYF. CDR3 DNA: TGTGCCAGCAGTTTGGGACCGGTTCATTACGAGCAGTACTTC.

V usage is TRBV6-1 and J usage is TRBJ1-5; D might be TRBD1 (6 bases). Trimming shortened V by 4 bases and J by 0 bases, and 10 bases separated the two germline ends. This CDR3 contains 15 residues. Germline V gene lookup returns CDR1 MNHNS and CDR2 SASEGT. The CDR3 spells CASSGQAYSNQPQHF. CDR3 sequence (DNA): TGTGCCAGCAGTGGACAGGCTTATAGCAATCAGCCCCAGCATTTT.

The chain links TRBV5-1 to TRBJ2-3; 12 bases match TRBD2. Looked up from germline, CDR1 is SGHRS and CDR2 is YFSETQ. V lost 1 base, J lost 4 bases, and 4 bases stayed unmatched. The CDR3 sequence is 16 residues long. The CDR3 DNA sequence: TGCGCCAGCAGCTTGAGACTAGCGGGAGCCCCAGATACGCAGTATTTT. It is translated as CASSLRLAGAPDTQYF.